One and the same sample provided the 9 T cell receptor beta chains below, sequenced in a study of T-cell reconstitution after alpha-beta-depleted transplantation in children. For TCRbeta, the library was prepared with unique molecular identifiers. In TCRdb, the PCR reads were re-called with MiXCR into one record per CDR3 protein. The repertoire holds fewer than 700,000 distinct CDR3 sequences, with over 10% as singletons. The sequences come from PBMCs, mostly from graft donor cells, collected 360 days after TCRalphabeta/CD19-depleted stem cell transplant. These receptors all come from a male patient younger than 18 who had a stem cell transplant for acute myeloid leukemia, so the T cells may come from the graft donor.

The chain uses TRBV3-1 and TRBJ2-5; tentatively, D is TRBD1 (6 bases). The CDR3 covers 17 residues. V shed 1 base and J shed 2 bases, with 17 bases lying between them. Germline-derived CDR1 and CDR2 are LGHDT and YNNKEL (reference sequence). DNA of the CDR3: TGTGCCAGCAGCCAAGGCGGTTTTACAGGGCCGCAAGAGACCCAGTACTTC. This codes for CASSQGGFTGPQETQYF.

This clonotype came up a few times. CDR3 loop: CASSPRTSGRWYEQYF. In DNA form, the CDR3 reads TGTGCCAGCAGCCCTCGGACTAGCGGGAGGTGGTACGAGCAGTACTTC. The gene calls are TRBV27 and TRBJ2-7; TRBD2 matches at 14 bases. The V gene end was trimmed by 6 bases and the J gene end by 4 bases; junction bases not matched to a gene: 8. This CDR3 has 16 residues. Germline V gene sequence: CDR1 MNHEY, CDR2 SMNVEV (reference sequence).

This rearrangement joins TRBV6-1 to TRBJ2-1; 14 bases align to TRBD2. The CDR3 runs to 14 residues. Germline CDR1 MNHNS, CDR2 SASEGT. The CDR3 is CATTGTSGRSEQFF. DNA for the CDR3: TGTGCTACAACCGGGACTAGCGGGAGAAGTGAGCAGTTCTTC.

This clonotype was counted a few times. The chain links TRBV12-3 or TRBV12-4 to TRBJ2-7, with D tentatively TRBD1 (5 bases). The CDR3 runs to 14 residues. V gave up 5 bases and J gave up 0 bases, with 11 bases separating them. CDR3 amino acids: CASSGALSSYEQYF. The DNA of the CDR3 is TGTGCCAGCAGTGGGGCCCTTTCCTCCTACGAGCAGTACTTC.

This clonotype has only a few counts. V gene TRBV28 combines with J gene TRBJ1-3, with D uncertain. This CDR3 has 17 residues. CDR1 MDHEN and CDR2 SYDVKM come from the germline V gene. The ends were cut back, 5 bases at V and 1 base at J, with 18 bases in the middle. As DNA, the CDR3 is TGTGCCAGCAGTGATAAACCCCGACGCGGATCTGGAAACACCATATATTTT. Translating gives CASSDKPRRGSGNTIYF.

This clonotype came up a few times. The chain combines TRBV7-2 with TRBJ2-1; 7 bases match TRBD1. The CDR3 runs to 16 residues. Germline CDR1 reads SGHTA; CDR2 reads FQGNSA. V shed 4 bases, J shed 2 bases, and the junction held 8 bases outside the gene matches. CDR3: CASSSVRDRPYNEQFF. The CDR3 region has the DNA TGTGCCAGCAGCTCCGTCCGGGACAGACCCTACAATGAGCAGTTCTTC. Together with reference TRBV7-2 and TRBJ2-1, the CDR3 gives the full variable domain: GAGVSQSPSNKVTEKGKDVELRCDPISGHTALYWYRQSLGQGLEFLIYFQGNSAPDKSGLPSDRFSAERTGGSVSTLTIQRTQQEDSAVYLCASSSVRDRPYNEQFFGPGTRLTVL.

The chain joins TRBV21-1 to TRBJ2-2; the table's D call, TRBD2, was not checked against the DNA. TRBV21-1 is flagged as a pseudogene. The CDR3 length is 19 residues. CDR3 sequence (DNA): TGTGCCAGCAGCAAATTATGGGGATGGCTAGATTGCCACACCGGGGAGCTGTTTTTT. Its translation is CASSKLWGWLDCHTGELFF.

This chain uses TRBV9 with TRBJ1-3; no definite D call. The CDR3 spans 13 residues. V lost 4 bases and J lost 4, with 9 bases in between. CDR1 SGDLS and CDR2 YYNGEE come from the germline V gene. This CDR3 reads CASSTISGNTIYF. CDR3 in DNA: TGTGCCAGCAGCACTATTTCGGGAAACACCATATATTTT.

This clonotype was picked up many times. CDR3 in DNA: TGTGCCAGCAGCTTAAGGTTCAGTAGCGGGAGGGATGACGAGCAGTACTTC. Translation gives CASSLRFSSGRDDEQYF. The chain links TRBV7-2 to TRBJ2-7; 11 nucleotides align to TRBD2. V dropped 2 bases and J dropped 5; count of bases not matched to a gene: 11. The CDR3 loop spans 17 amino acids. CDR1 and CDR2 (germline): SGHTA, FQGNSA.